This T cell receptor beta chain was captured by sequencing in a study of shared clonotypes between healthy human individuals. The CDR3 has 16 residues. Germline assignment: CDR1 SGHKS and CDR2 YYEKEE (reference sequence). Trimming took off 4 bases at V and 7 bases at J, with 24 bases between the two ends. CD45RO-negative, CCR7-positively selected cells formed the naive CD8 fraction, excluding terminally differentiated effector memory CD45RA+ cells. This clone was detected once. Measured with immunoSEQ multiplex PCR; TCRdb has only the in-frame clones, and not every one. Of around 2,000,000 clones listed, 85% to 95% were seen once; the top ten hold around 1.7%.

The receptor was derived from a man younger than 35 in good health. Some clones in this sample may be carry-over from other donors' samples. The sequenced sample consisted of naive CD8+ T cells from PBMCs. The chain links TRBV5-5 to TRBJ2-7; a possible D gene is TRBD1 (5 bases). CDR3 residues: CASSHTPGRVVVEQYF. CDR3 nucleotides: TGTGCCAGCAGCCATACCCCGGGCAGGGTGGTGGTGGAGCAGTACTTC.